This T cell receptor (beta chain) was obtained from a study of blood T cell repertoires in COVID-19. Study as a whole: There were acute and convalescent COVID-19 samples, and they came from the United States, Italy and Spain. Sources were T cells, B-cell-depleted T cells, or PBMCs; the material itself was cDNA or gDNA.

Original methodology: The authors estimated nucleated cell counts from reference gene primer amplification. The method was immunoSEQ multiplex PCR; TCRdb's version includes in-frame clones alone and lacks a portion of them. The V and J calls and clone size were taken over from that table, and D and trimming were inferred from the DNA. The sample shows tens of thousands of clones, roughly 84% of them seen only once. Trimming pared 5 bases from V and 4 bases from J, leaving 18 bases between. CDR1 and CDR2 (germline): SGHTA, FQGNSA. The CDR3 length is 16 residues. The TCR sequence derives from a man in his forties or fifties with acute or convalescent COVID-19. This chain links TRBV7-2 with TRBJ1-5; D is undetermined. Input material: peripheral blood. The CDR3 loop reads CASSRLNGEGNQPQHF. CDR3 bases: TGTGCCAGCAGCCGCTTAAACGGGGAAGGGAATCAGCCCCAGCATTTT.